What follows are 26 T cell receptor beta chains derived from one specimen sequenced in a study of T cells in Graves' hyperthyroidism and ophthalmopathy. RNA transcripts yielded amplified TCR beta CDR3 regions. The primer set for the first-round RT-PCR of the TCR CDR3 was HTBI. TCRdb reprocessed the multiplex PCR reads with MiXCR, giving one entry per CDR3 protein. The sample yields 370,000 or so distinct CDR3 sequences, more than 20% seen once. The sequencing sample was made of blood. These receptors all stem from a man in his fifties with Graves' hyperthyroidism.

The J gene is TRBJ1-1, the V gene TRBV12-3 or TRBV12-4; possible D gene TRBD1, 6 bases. V was cut by 5 bases and J by 1 base, with 17 bases left in between. The CDR3 loop spans 16 amino acids. The CDR3 here is CASSGEGGFGNTEAFF. Here the CDR3 DNA reads TGTGCCAGCAGTGGGGAGGGGGGATTTGGGAACACTGAAGCTTTCTTT.

The table lists this clonotype with a few counts. V and J are TRBV5-4 and TRBJ2-7; 7 nucleotides align to TRBD2. The V segment lost 4 bases and the J segment 4 bases; nucleotides outside the gene matches: 8. CDR1 and CDR2 (germline): SGHNT, YYREEE (reference sequence). The CDR3 is 14 residues long. CDR3 bases: TGTGCCAGCAGCGGGGGGGTGGCAGAGTACGAGCAGTACTTC. Its protein is CASSGGVAEYEQYF.

The V and J genes are TRBV5-1 and TRBJ2-7; TRBD1 agrees at 7 bases. The CDR3 is 17 amino acids. Germline V gene sequence: CDR1 SGHRS, CDR2 YFSETQ. Unmatched junction bases numbered 15, after V lost 2 bases and J lost 4 bases. CDR3 residues: CASSFQRVRDRDYEQYF. CDR3 DNA: TGCGCCAGCAGCTTTCAAAGAGTCCGGGACAGAGATTACGAGCAGTACTTC.

This chain uses TRBV7-3 with TRBJ2-2; perhaps TRBD2 as D (6 bases). V shed 6 bases and J shed 8 bases, with 28 bases lying between them. CDR3 size: 18 residues. Germline CDR1 is SGHTA and CDR2 is FQGTGA. CDR3 in amino acids: CASSLAGSSGISAGELFF. CDR3 in DNA: TGTGCCAGCAGTCTCGCGGGGTCCAGCGGTATTAGTGCTGGGGAGCTGTTTTTT. Full variable domain (rest looked up from reference TRBV7-3 and TRBJ2-2): GAGVSQTPSNKVTEKGKYVELRCDPISGHTALYWYRQSLGQGPEFLIYFQGTGAADDSGLPNDRFFAVRPEGSVSTLKIQRTERGDSAVYLCASSLAGSSGISAGELFFGEGSRLTVL.

The chain carries TRBV7-9 and TRBJ1-2; D might be TRBD1 (5 bases). Germline V gives CDR1 SEHNR, CDR2 FQNEAQ (reference sequence). The V and J ends lost 5 bases and 7 bases respectively, with 14 bases between them. This CDR3 contains 13 residues. As DNA, the CDR3 is TGTGCCAGCAGCCGGGACGGAAGGGGTGGCTACACCTTC. Its translation: CASSRDGRGGYTF.

This chain joins TRBV20-1 and TRBJ2-3; 8 bases are a match to TRBD2. The V gene's germline CDR1 is DFQATT and CDR2 SNEGSKA (reference sequence). J was trimmed by 4 bases and V by 1 base; bases with no gene match: 7. The CDR3 length is 15 residues. CDR3 protein: CSARAPAGDSDTQYF. The CDR3 bases are TGCAGTGCTAGAGCCCCAGCGGGAGATTCAGATACGCAGTATTTT.

This clonotype has just a few counts. The chain carries TRBV12-5 and TRBJ2-7; D not resolved. CDR1 LGHNT and CDR2 FRNRAP come from the germline V gene. Trimming removed 4 bases from V and 4 bases from J, with 5 bases in between. The CDR3 is 11 residues long. As DNA, the CDR3 is TGTGCTAGTGGTTCTGTTTACGAGCAGTACTTC. It yields the protein CASGSVYEQYF.

This clonotype has only a few counts. This sequence joins TRBV20-1 and TRBJ2-7; D possibly corresponds to TRBD1 (5 bases). Germline CDR1 and CDR2: DFQATT and SNEGSKA (reference sequence). There are 13 residues in the CDR3. Trimming removed 2 bases at V and 2 bases at J, with 10 bases between. As DNA, the CDR3 is TGCAGTGCTAGACCGACAGAAGCCTACGAGCAGTACTTC. Translated: CSARPTEAYEQYF.

Many counts were recorded for this clonotype. V usage is TRBV28 and J usage is TRBJ2-7, with TRBD2 matching over 10 bases. The CDR3 is 14 residues long. V was pared by 3 bases and J by 6 bases, with 5 bases of the junction left unmatched. Per the germline V gene, CDR1 is MDHEN and CDR2 is SYDVKM. The CDR3 here is CASSLSGTSVEQYF. The CDR3 DNA reads TGTGCCAGCAGTTTGAGTGGGACTAGCGTCGAGCAGTACTTC.

This rearrangement joins TRBV11-2 to TRBJ2-6; no definite D call. In germline, CDR1 is SGHAT, CDR2 FQNNGV. This CDR3 is 11 amino acids long. V was clipped by 2 bases and J by 12 bases, with 5 bases between them. Here the CDR3 reads CASSLRSVLTF. The CDR3 coding sequence is TGTGCCAGCAGCTTAAGATCCGTCCTGACTTTC.

The CDR3 region is CATSDADPPSYNEQFF. CDR3 coding DNA: TGTGCCACCAGTGATGCGGACCCGCCGTCCTACAATGAGCAGTTCTTC. The rearrangement links TRBV24-1 to TRBJ2-1; no clear D. The CDR3 spans 16 residues. Germline assignment: CDR1 KGHDR and CDR2 SFDVKD. Between the trimmed V and J ends, which lost 3 bases and 1 base, there was a span of 12 bases.

This clonotype was picked up many times. The chain combines TRBV28 with TRBJ1-1; D is unresolved. CDR1 MDHEN and CDR2 SYDVKM come from the germline V gene. The V and J ends lost 3 bases and 6 bases respectively, with 5 bases between them. This CDR3 has 11 residues. CDR3 loop: CASSFSAEAFF. The DNA for the CDR3 is TGTGCCAGCAGTTTCTCCGCTGAAGCTTTCTTT.

The sample holds many counts of this clonotype. The J gene is TRBJ1-1, the V gene TRBV3-1; D not certain. V was cut by 1 base and J by 1 base, with 7 bases left in between. The CDR3 runs 14 residues. Germline values: CDR1 LGHDT, CDR2 YNNKEL (reference sequence). DNA of the CDR3: TGTGCCAGCAGCCAAGTGGGAGGGAACACTGAAGCTTTCTTT. It codes for CASSQVGGNTEAFF.

The sample holds many counts of this clonotype. The chain employs TRBV7-2 and TRBJ2-7, with 9 positions matching TRBD2. The CDR3 length is 19 residues. Germline values: CDR1 SGHTA, CDR2 FQGNSA. Trimming took 3 bases from V and 2 from J; bases not matched to a gene: 17. The CDR3: CASSLWSTAAGGRAYEQYF. CDR3 coding DNA: TGTGCCAGCAGCTTGTGGTCCACTGCAGCTGGCGGGAGGGCCTACGAGCAGTACTTC.

This clonotype was observed many times. The chain links TRBV28 to TRBJ2-5; D not resolved. The ends were cut back, 5 bases at V and 5 bases at J, with 18 bases in the middle. CDR1 and CDR2 (germline): MDHEN, SYDVKM. The CDR3 has 15 residues. The CDR3 coding sequence is TGTGCCAGCAGTCTGACGGACCTACTGAAGGAGACCCAGTACTTC. Encoded protein: CASSLTDLLKETQYF. Combining the CDR3 with reference TRBV28 and TRBJ2-5 gives the whole variable domain DVKVTQSSRYLVKRTGEKVFLECVQDMDHENMFWYRQDPGLGLRLIYFSYDVKMKEKGDIPEGYSVSREKKERFSLILESASTNQTSMYLCASSLTDLLKETQYFGPGTRLLVL.

This clonotype was found a few times. The chain has TRBV30 and TRBJ2-5, with 9 positions matching TRBD1. The CDR3 runs to 13 residues. The V and J ends lost 4 bases and 5 bases, in that order; junction bases with no gene match: 5. Germline CDR1 and CDR2: GTSNPN and SVGIG (reference sequence). The DNA of the CDR3 is TGTGCCTGGAATACAGGGGGCGGGGAGACCCAGTACTTC. Its protein is CAWNTGGGETQYF.

V usage is TRBV28 and J usage is TRBJ2-7; 12 nucleotides line up with TRBD1. Trimming cost V 2 bases and J 7 bases; bases outside gene matches: 9. This CDR3 has 16 amino acids. The germline gives CDR1 MDHEN, CDR2 SYDVKM. CDR3 nucleotide sequence: TGTGCCAGCAGTTTAACGAGGGACAGGGGGCGAAGTGAGCAGTACTTC. This translates into CASSLTRDRGRSEQYF.

A few counts support this clonotype. The chain couples TRBV6-2 or TRBV6-3 to TRBJ2-1, with 10 bases fitting TRBD2. Germline CDR1 reads MNHEY; CDR2 reads SVGEGT. CDR3 length: 16 residues. J gave up 8 bases and V 6 bases, and 13 bases lay outside the gene matches. The CDR3 sequence is CASRPSIAGGVDEQFF. CDR3 bases: TGTGCCAGCAGACCCTCAATAGCGGGAGGAGTCGATGAGCAGTTCTTC.

This clonotype was recorded at least ten times. V gene TRBV20-1 combines with J gene TRBJ1-2; D is unclear. This CDR3 is built from 13 residues. Germline V gene data show CDR1 as DFQATT and CDR2 as SNEGSKA (reference sequence). The V end lost 0 bases, the J end lost 3 bases, and 8 bases lay between the germline ends. The CDR3 here is CSARENTDYGYTF. CDR3 in DNA: TGCAGTGCTAGAGAGAACACCGACTATGGCTACACCTTC.

The chain recombines TRBV15 with TRBJ2-7; D possibly corresponds to TRBD1 (5 bases). CDR1 is LNHNV, CDR2 YYDKDF, per germline (reference sequence). There are 14 residues in the CDR3. V gave up 0 bases and J gave up 7 bases, with 13 bases separating them. The CDR3 protein is CATSRDRAIREQYF. The CDR3 DNA reads TGTGCCACCAGCAGAGACAGGGCTATTCGGGAGCAGTACTTC.

This clonotype showed up many times. J is TRBJ1-1 and V is TRBV3-1; 7 bases agree with TRBD1. V trimming: 4 bases; J trimming: 2 bases; junction bases outside the gene matches: 7. This CDR3 region has 15 residues. Germline V lookup: CDR1 LGHDT, CDR2 YNNKEL (reference sequence). The CDR3 DNA follows: TGTGCCAGCAGCCGCAGCGAAGGGGGCAACACTGAAGCTTTCTTT. Translating it yields CASSRSEGGNTEAFF. The whole variable domain, remainder taken from reference TRBV3-1 and TRBJ1-1, is DTAVSQTPKYLVTQMGNDKSIKCEQNLGHDTMYWYKQDSKKFLKIMFSYNNKELIINETVPNRFSPKSPDKAHLNLHINSLELGDSAVYFCASSRSEGGNTEAFFGQGTRLTVV.

This clonotype has a count of ten or more. The rearrangement links TRBV5-1 to TRBJ2-1; 8 positions match TRBD2. The CDR3 loop spans 16 amino acids. Germline values: CDR1 SGHRS, CDR2 YFSETQ. V lost 0 bases, J lost 1 base, and 3 bases stayed unmatched. Written as DNA, the CDR3 is TGCGCCAGCAGCTTGGCGGGAGGGCAATCCTACAATGAGCAGTTCTTC. Residues: CASSLAGGQSYNEQFF.

There are a few counts of this clonotype. The chain uses TRBV19 and TRBJ1-4, with TRBD1 matching over 8 bases. Losses at the gene ends were 3 bases for V and 5 bases for J; bases not matched to a gene: 2. The CDR3 is 14 amino acids. From germline, CDR1 is LNHDA and CDR2 SQIVND (reference sequence). For the CDR3, the DNA is TGTGCCAGTAGTATGAACAGGGGGAATGAAAAACTGTTTTTT. This sequence encodes CASSMNRGNEKLFF. The full variable domain, with the rest looked up from reference TRBV19 and TRBJ1-4, is DGGITQSPKYLFRKEGQNVTLSCEQNLNHDAMYWYRQDPGQGLRLIYYSQIVNDFQKGDIAEGYSVSREKKESFPLTVTSAQKNPTAFYLCASSMNRGNEKLFFGSGTQLSVL.

This sequence joins TRBV7-2 and TRBJ2-1, with D tentatively TRBD2 (5 bases). CDR3 size: 15 residues. Trimming left V 5 bases short and J 6 bases short, with 17 bases between. The germline gives CDR1 SGHTA, CDR2 FQGNSA. Written as DNA, the CDR3 is TGTGCCAGCAGCCTCTTTTTGCCCGGACTCAATGAGCAGTTCTTC. Translated: CASSLFLPGLNEQFF.

The CDR3: CASSYSSRRKYNEQFF. CDR3 in DNA: TGTGCCAGCAGTTACTCTTCCAGAAGGAAATACAATGAGCAGTTCTTC. The chain is built from TRBV6-5 and TRBJ2-1; D ambiguous. V lost 0 bases to trimming and J lost 4 bases, with 13 bases between them. From germline, CDR1 is MNHEY and CDR2 SVGAGI. The CDR3 has 16 residues.

The CDR3 region has the DNA TGTGCCAGCAGTCGAACTTCAGGGGCTACCTACGAGCAGTACTTC. It encodes CASSRTSGATYEQYF. The V and J genes are TRBV27 and TRBJ2-7, with TRBD1 as a possible D gene (6 bases). With 5 bases removed from V and 2 bases from J, the gap between germline ends came to 16 bases. Germline V gives CDR1 MNHEY, CDR2 SMNVEV (reference sequence). This CDR3 contains 15 residues.